A selection of T cell receptor beta chains follows, all from one sample in a study of T cells after yellow fever vaccination. TCRdb ran MiXCR on the 5' RACE reads and lists one entry per CDR3 protein. The table lists a few hundred thousand distinct CDR3 sequences, about 10% of them singletons. The source material was CD4+ T cells sorted from PBMCs, sampled 5 days after the yellow fever booster vaccination. These receptors were obtained from a man aged 18-30 years who received the YFV17D yellow fever vaccine. Each CDR3 is given with its conserved first and last residue. The order of the fields is V gene, clone size, D gene, J gene, CDR3 protein, CDR3 DNA. D genes are given only for firm matches. Size tells how often a clone was seen (once, few, many) or the class of an expanded clone, and some rows leave it out.

TRBV2	few	NA	TRBJ1-5	CASRGEGQPQHF	TGTGCCAGCAGGGGGGAAGGTCAGCCCCAGCATTTT
TRBV4-1	many	NA	TRBJ1-6	CASSHPGWSSPLHF	TGCGCCAGCAGCCACCCAGGGTGGAGCTCACCCCTCCACTTT
TRBV10-1	few	NA	TRBJ2-2	CASRAPGELFF	TGCGCCAGCAGGGCGCCGGGGGAGCTGTTTTTT
TRBV7-2	many	TRBD1	TRBJ1-5	CASSFTGGRSNQPQHF	TGTGCCAGCAGCTTCACAGGGGGAAGGAGCAATCAGCCCCAGCATTTT
TRBV2	NA	NA	TRBJ2-5	CASSDETQYF	TGTGCCAGCAGTGATGAGACCCAGTACTTC
TRBV11-2	many	NA	TRBJ1-1	CASSLGLRGTEAFF	TGTGCCAGCAGCTTAGGGCTGCGCGGCACTGAAGCTTTCTTT
TRBV7-3	few	TRBD2	TRBJ2-3	CASGGGFTDTQYF	TGTGCCAGCGGCGGGGGGTTCACAGATACGCAGTATTTT
TRBV20-1	few	TRBD1	TRBJ2-3	CSATGQAADTQYF	TGCAGTGCTACCGGACAGGCTGCAGATACGCAGTATTTT
TRBV6-1	NA	NA	TRBJ1-6	CASSEHRPADSPLHF	TGTGCCAGCAGTGAACATAGACCGGCGGACTCACCCCTCCACTTT
TRBV3-1	many	NA	TRBJ2-5	CASSQEGRRETQYF	TGTGCCAGCAGCCAAGAGGGAAGGCGGGAGACCCAGTACTTC
TRBV9	NA	TRBD1	TRBJ1-1	CASSVEARGAEAFF	TGTGCCAGCAGCGTAGAGGCCAGGGGGGCTGAAGCTTTCTTT
TRBV7-2	NA	NA	TRBJ1-2	CASSLYFGYTF	TGTGCCAGCAGCTTATACTTTGGCTACACCTTC
TRBV7-2	few	TRBD2	TRBJ2-3	CASSARAGVSDTQYF	TGTGCCAGCAGTGCGCGAGCGGGGGTTTCCGATACGCAGTATTTT
TRBV20-1	few	TRBD1	TRBJ1-2	CSATDRGNYGYTF	TGCAGTGCAACGGACAGGGGGAACTATGGCTACACCTTC
TRBV10-3	many	NA	TRBJ2-2	CAINSISANTGELFF	TGTGCCATCAACTCTATTTCAGCGAACACCGGGGAGCTGTTTTTT
TRBV11-2	few	TRBD1	TRBJ2-5	CASSPSPGTVQETQYF	TGTGCCAGCAGCCCGTCCCCCGGGACAGTTCAAGAGACCCAGTACTTC
TRBV7-2	few	NA	TRBJ2-1	CASSPRTVGEQFF	TGTGCCAGCAGCCCCAGGACAGTTGGTGAGCAGTTCTTC
TRBV5-4	NA	NA	TRBJ2-6	CASSGSGIRANVLTF	TGTGCCAGCAGCGGCTCAGGGATTCGGGCCAACGTCCTGACTTTC
TRBV12-5	few	TRBD1	TRBJ2-2	CASGTGQGTTGELFF	TGTGCTAGTGGCACGGGACAGGGGACCACCGGGGAGCTGTTTTTT
TRBV3-1	NA	NA	TRBJ1-5	CASSQGSGFNQPQHF	TGTGCCAGCAGCCAAGGCTCAGGGTTTAATCAGCCCCAGCATTTT
TRBV19	few	TRBD1	TRBJ2-7	CASSPGQGNHEQYF	TGTGCCAGTAGCCCGGGACAGGGTAACCACGAGCAGTACTTC
TRBV30	many	TRBD1	TRBJ1-6	CAWSRDRGYSPLHF	TGTGCCTGGAGCCGGGACAGGGGTTATTCACCCCTCCACTTT